The rows below give T cell receptor beta chains drawn from one sample of a study of shared clonotypes between healthy human individuals. Profiled with immunoSEQ multiplex PCR; TCRdb holds only in-frame clones, not every one. The repertoire holds roughly 590,000 clones, with about 95% as singletons. The sequenced sample consisted of naive CD8+ T cells sorted from blood. Receptor source: a woman in her twenties or thirties in good health. Both conserved end residues are part of each CDR3. The D gene is left open where the match is weak. Clone size is given for some rows only: seen once, a few or many times, or a class if the clone is expanded.

CDR3aa	CDR3nt	j_gene	v_gene	abundance	d_gene
CASSHGSGDYEQYF	TGTGCCAGCAGTCACGGTAGCGGGGACTACGAGCAGTACTTC	TRBJ2-7	TRBV27	.	TRBD2
CASSLGYNEQFF	TGTGCCAGCAGCTTGGGGTACAATGAGCAGTTCTTC	TRBJ2-1	TRBV7-2	.	.
CASSTAALAGVRLHEQYF	TGTGCCAGCAGCACGGCGGCACTAGCGGGAGTACGTCTCCACGAGCAGTACTTC	TRBJ2-7	TRBV5-4	.	TRBD2
CASGNTIYF	TGTGCCAGCGGGAACACCATATATTTT	TRBJ1-3	TRBV6-1	.	.
CASSTGRRLFF	TGTGCCAGTAGTACGGGACGTCGGCTGTTTTTT	TRBJ1-4	TRBV19	.	.
CASSVSGSTDTQYF	TGTGCCAGCAGCGTGAGCGGTAGCACAGATACGCAGTATTTT	TRBJ2-3	TRBV9	once	.
CAWSVGAKNIQYF	TGTGCCTGGAGTGTAGGGGCCAAAAACATTCAGTACTTC	TRBJ2-4	TRBV30	.	.
CASSPGQGATVQDTQYF	TGTGCCAGCAGCCCGGGACAGGGGGCAACAGTTCAAGATACGCAGTATTTT	TRBJ2-3	TRBV2	.	TRBD1
CASSTEPYGNQPQHF	TGTGCCAGTAGTACAGAGCCCTATGGCAATCAGCCCCAGCATTTT	TRBJ1-5	TRBV19	.	.
CASSFEGVNTEAFF	TGTGCCAGCAGTTTTGAGGGTGTGAACACTGAAGCTTTCTTT	TRBJ1-1	TRBV27	once	.
CASSGRTGPTYEQYF	TGTGCCAGCAGCGGGCGGACCGGCCCCACCTACGAGCAGTACTTC	TRBJ2-7	TRBV11-1	.	.
CASSYAGTANEKLFF	TGTGCCAGCAGCTATGCCGGGACAGCTAATGAAAAACTGTTTTTT	TRBJ1-4	TRBV5-4	.	TRBD1
CASSDPRRGPPSYEQYF	TGTGCCAGCAGCGACCCTCGAAGGGGGCCGCCGTCCTACGAGCAGTACTTC	TRBJ2-7	TRBV7-9	.	TRBD1
CASSELDNEKLFF	TGCGCCAGCAGTGAGCTGGACAACGAAAAACTGTTTTTT	TRBJ1-4	TRBV10-1	.	.
CASSLDRVGNEQFF	TGCGCCAGCAGCTTGGACAGGGTAGGGAATGAGCAGTTCTTC	TRBJ2-1	TRBV5-1	.	.
CASSLEGLVGLAGEGQETQYF	TGTGCCAGCAGCTTAGAGGGGTTGGTGGGACTAGCGGGAGAAGGGCAAGAGACCCAGTACTTC	TRBJ2-5	TRBV7-8	many	TRBD2
CASSRMGDWRRF	TGTGCCAGCAGCCGGATGGGGGACTGGCGCCGTTTC	TRBJ2-7	TRBV7-9	.	.
CASSLTPPYTF	TGTGCCAGCAGCTTAACCCCTCCCTACACCTTC	TRBJ1-2	TRBV7-9	once	.
CASSSTVGLGNEQFF	TGTGCCAGCAGTTCCACTGTGGGTTTGGGAAATGAGCAGTTCTTC	TRBJ2-1	TRBV11-2	.	.
CASSPMGYTEAFF	TGTGCCAGCAGCCCAATGGGGTACACTGAAGCTTTCTTT	TRBJ1-1	TRBV7-8	.	.
CASSRTGSGEAFF	TGTGCCAGCAGTCGGACAGGGTCGGGTGAAGCTTTCTTT	TRBJ1-1	TRBV9	.	TRBD1
CASSQDLPSGSTANTGELFF	TGTGCCAGCAGCCAAGATCTACCTAGCGGGAGTACAGCGAACACCGGGGAGCTGTTTTTT	TRBJ2-2	TRBV14	.	TRBD2
CASSLFELLQNTGELFF	TGTGCCAGCAGTTTATTCGAGCTCCTCCAGAACACCGGGGAGCTGTTTTTT	TRBJ2-2	TRBV28	.	.
CASSYSWQGGGNTIYF	TGTGCCAGCAGTTACTCGTGGCAGGGGGGTGGAAACACCATATATTTT	TRBJ1-3	TRBV6-5	.	TRBD1
CSVVGKYNEQFF	TGCAGCGTTGTAGGGAAATACAATGAGCAGTTCTTC	TRBJ2-1	TRBV29-1	.	.
CASRTTGGYHYSNQPQHF	TGTGCCAGCAGGACCACAGGGGGGTATCACTATAGCAATCAGCCCCAGCATTTT	TRBJ1-5	TRBV27	.	TRBD1
CASSFNPTYEQYF	TGCGCCAGCAGCTTTAATCCTACCTACGAGCAGTACTTC	TRBJ2-7	TRBV5-1	.	.
CATSREGGGTDTQYF	TGTGCCACCAGCAGAGAAGGGGGCGGCACAGATACGCAGTATTTT	TRBJ2-3	TRBV15	.	TRBD1
CASSGWDNSNTGELFF	TGTGCCAGCAGTGGGTGGGACAACTCCAACACCGGGGAGCTGTTTTTT	TRBJ2-2	TRBV25-1	.	.
CASSVGTNTGELFF	TGCGCCAGCAGCGTCGGGACTAACACCGGGGAGCTGTTTTTT	TRBJ2-2	TRBV5-1	once	.
CASSPPTRNEQYF	TGTGCCAGCAGCCCCCCGACTAGGAACGAGCAGTACTTC	TRBJ2-7	TRBV7-8	.	.
CASSLTGGPTEAFF	TGTGCCAGCAGTCTTACAGGGGGTCCCACTGAAGCTTTCTTT	TRBJ1-1	TRBV27	.	TRBD1
CASGLHSGAYNEQFF	TGTGCCAGCGGACTTCATAGCGGGGCGTACAATGAGCAGTTCTTC	TRBJ2-1	TRBV27	once	TRBD2
CASSYRSDYEQYF	TGTGCCAGCAGTTACAGGTCAGACTACGAGCAGTACTTC	TRBJ2-7	TRBV6-5	.	.
CASSLLGYEQYF	TGTGCCAGCAGTTTACTGGGATACGAGCAGTACTTC	TRBJ2-7	TRBV27	.	.
CASTGGPVEAFF	TGTGCCAGCACGGGGGGGCCCGTTGAAGCTTTCTTT	TRBJ1-1	TRBV2	.	.